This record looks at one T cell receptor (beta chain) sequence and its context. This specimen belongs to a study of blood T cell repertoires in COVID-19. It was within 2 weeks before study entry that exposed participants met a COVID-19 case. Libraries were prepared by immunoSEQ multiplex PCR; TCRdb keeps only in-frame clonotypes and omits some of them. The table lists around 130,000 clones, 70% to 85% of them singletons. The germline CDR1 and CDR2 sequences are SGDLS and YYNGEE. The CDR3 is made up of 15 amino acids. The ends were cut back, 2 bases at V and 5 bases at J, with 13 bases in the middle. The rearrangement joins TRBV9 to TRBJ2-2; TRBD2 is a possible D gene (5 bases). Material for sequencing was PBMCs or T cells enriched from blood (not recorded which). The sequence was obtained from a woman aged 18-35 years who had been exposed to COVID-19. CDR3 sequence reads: CASSVRATQTGELFF. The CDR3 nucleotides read TGTGCCAGCAGCGTGAGGGCAACCCAAACCGGGGAGCTGTTTTTT.